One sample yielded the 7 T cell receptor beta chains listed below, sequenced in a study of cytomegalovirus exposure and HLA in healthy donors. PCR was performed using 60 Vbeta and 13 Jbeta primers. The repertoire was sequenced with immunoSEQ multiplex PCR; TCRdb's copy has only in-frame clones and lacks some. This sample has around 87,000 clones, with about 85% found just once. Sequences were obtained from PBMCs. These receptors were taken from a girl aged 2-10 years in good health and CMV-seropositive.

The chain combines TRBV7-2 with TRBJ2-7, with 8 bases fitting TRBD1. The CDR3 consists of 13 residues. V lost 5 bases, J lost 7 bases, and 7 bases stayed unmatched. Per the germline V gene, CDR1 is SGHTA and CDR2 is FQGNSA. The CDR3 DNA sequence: TGTGCCAGCAGCCATGGGGGGACAGGAGAGCAGTACTTC. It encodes CASSHGGTGEQYF.

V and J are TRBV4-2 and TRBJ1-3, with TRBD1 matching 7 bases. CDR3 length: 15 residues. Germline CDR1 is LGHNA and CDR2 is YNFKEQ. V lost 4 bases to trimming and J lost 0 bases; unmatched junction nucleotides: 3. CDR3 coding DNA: TGTGCCAGCAGCCCGACAGGGCCCTCTGGAAACACCATATATTTT. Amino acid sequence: CASSPTGPSGNTIYF.

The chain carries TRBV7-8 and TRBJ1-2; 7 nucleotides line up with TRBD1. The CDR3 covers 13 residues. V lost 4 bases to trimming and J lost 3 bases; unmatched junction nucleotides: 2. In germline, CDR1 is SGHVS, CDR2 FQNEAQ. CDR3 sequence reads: CASSSGQDYGYTF. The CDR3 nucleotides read TGTGCCAGCAGCTCAGGACAGGACTATGGCTACACCTTC.

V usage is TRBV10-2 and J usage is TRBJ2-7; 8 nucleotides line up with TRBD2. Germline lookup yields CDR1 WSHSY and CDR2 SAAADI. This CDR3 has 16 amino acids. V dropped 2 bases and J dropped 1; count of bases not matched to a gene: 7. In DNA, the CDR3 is TGCGCCAGCAGTGAGGGGCTAGCGGGCCCTTCCTACGAGCAGTACTTC. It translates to CASSEGLAGPSYEQYF.

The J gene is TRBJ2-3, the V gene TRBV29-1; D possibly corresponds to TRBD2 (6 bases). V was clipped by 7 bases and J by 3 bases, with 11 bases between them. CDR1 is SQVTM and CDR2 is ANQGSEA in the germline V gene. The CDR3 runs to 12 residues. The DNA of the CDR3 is TGCAGCGGGGGGACTGGTACAGATACGCAGTATTTT. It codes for CSGGTGTDTQYF.

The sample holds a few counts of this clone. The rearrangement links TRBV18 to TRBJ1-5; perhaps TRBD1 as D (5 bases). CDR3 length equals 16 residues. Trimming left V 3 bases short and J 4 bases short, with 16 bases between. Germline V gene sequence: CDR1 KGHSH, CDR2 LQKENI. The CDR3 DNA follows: TGTGCCAGCTCACCCGCCGGAGGGGCGGTGAATCAGCCCCAGCATTTT. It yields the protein CASSPAGGAVNQPQHF.

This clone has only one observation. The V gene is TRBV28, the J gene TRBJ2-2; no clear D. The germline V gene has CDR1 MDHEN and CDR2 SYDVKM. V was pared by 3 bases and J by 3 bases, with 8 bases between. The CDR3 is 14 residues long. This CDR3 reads CASSFLRDTGELFF. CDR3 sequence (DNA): TGTGCCAGCAGTTTTCTTCGTGACACCGGGGAGCTGTTTTTT.